The rows below give T cell receptor beta chains drawn from one sample of a study of beta chain features in type 1 diabetes. Assay: immunoSEQ multiplex PCR; the TCRdb copy retains only in-frame clones and omits some. This table has fewer than 400,000 clones, roughly 8% appearing once. The sample taken for sequencing was central memory CD4+ T cells from blood. These TCRs come from a woman aged 18 to 35 in good health. Both conserved end residues are part of each CDR3. D genes are given only for firm matches. Clone sizes are given selectively: once, few, many, or a class where the clone is expanded.

TRBJ2-1 | NA | TRBV28 | NA | CASSFRGALLGNEQFF | TGTGCCAGCAGTTTTCGGGGGGCCCTACTTGGGAATGAGCAGTTCTTC
TRBJ1-2 | few | TRBV6-6 | TRBD1 | CASRTRQGGGYTF | TGTGCCAGCAGAACCCGACAGGGGGGCGGCTACACCTTC
TRBJ2-7 | few | TRBV2 | NA | CASSRGPFDQTSYEQYF | TGTGCCAGCAGTCGAGGGCCGTTTGATCAAACCTCCTACGAGCAGTACTTC
TRBJ2-1 | many | TRBV10-3 | NA | CAISEWSGRSYNEQFF | TGTGCCATCAGTGAGTGGTCAGGGAGGTCCTACAATGAGCAGTTCTTC
TRBJ1-1 | few | TRBV19 | NA | CASQPLAGQLEAFF | TGTGCCAGTCAGCCCCTGGCAGGCCAACTCGAAGCTTTCTTT
TRBJ1-5 | NA | TRBV5-6 | NA | CASSLAGLNQPQHF | TGTGCCAGCAGCTTGGCAGGGCTCAATCAGCCCCAGCATTTT
TRBJ2-3 | few | TRBV5-4 | NA | CASSSGDGRTDTQYF | TGTGCCAGCAGCTCCGGGGACGGACGCACAGATACGCAGTATTTT
TRBJ2-3 | NA | TRBV19 | NA | CASSIIQGDTQYF | TGTGCCAGTAGTATAATCCAGGGGGATACGCAGTATTTT
TRBJ2-5 | NA | TRBV2 | NA | CASTGQLQETQYF | TGTGCCAGCACAGGACAGCTGCAAGAGACCCAGTACTTC
TRBJ2-2 | many | TRBV7-2 | NA | CASSSKYPLNTGELFF | TGTGCCAGCAGCTCAAAGTATCCCCTGAACACCGGGGAGCTGTTTTTT
TRBJ1-1 | few | TRBV27 | TRBD1 | CASTTTGDGTEAFF | TGTGCCAGCACGACCACAGGGGATGGCACTGAAGCTTTCTTT
TRBJ1-2 | few | TRBV7-2 | NA | CASSLTVNNYGYTF | TGTGCCAGCAGCTTGACAGTAAATAACTATGGCTACACCTTC
TRBJ2-5 | NA | TRBV6-5 | NA | CASRERGEVPETQYF | TGTGCCAGCAGGGAACGCGGGGAGGTACCGGAGACCCAGTACTTC
TRBJ2-1 | NA | TRBV5-4 | TRBD1 | CASSTRTGGYNEQFF | TGTGCCAGCAGCACAAGGACAGGGGGCTACAATGAGCAGTTCTTC
TRBJ2-7 | NA | TRBV7-2 | NA | CASSLGPLYEQYF | TGTGCCAGCAGCTTAGGGCCACTCTACGAGCAGTACTTC
TRBJ1-5 | NA | TRBV28 | NA | CASSLFGRVYSNQPQHF | TGTGCCAGCAGTTTATTCGGACGGGTTTATAGCAATCAGCCCCAGCATTTT
TRBJ2-5 | few | TRBV10-3 | NA | CAISETYRTQETQYF | TGTGCCATCAGTGAGACCTATCGAACGCAAGAGACCCAGTACTTC
TRBJ2-7 | NA | TRBV7-9 | NA | CASSLQTGSQEQYF | TGTGCCAGCAGCCTCCAGACCGGCTCTCAGGAGCAGTACTTC
TRBJ1-5 | NA | TRBV4-1 | TRBD1 | CASSPGQGGGNQPQHF | TGCGCCAGCAGCCCGGGACAGGGGGGTGGCAATCAGCCCCAGCATTTT
TRBJ1-1 | few | TRBV9 | TRBD1 | CASSPGQGAAAFF | TGTGCCAGCAGCCCAGGTCAGGGGGCGGCGGCTTTCTTT
TRBJ2-7 | NA | TRBV15 | NA | CATSSRWSDPSYEQYF | TGTGCCACCAGCTCCCGATGGTCAGACCCGTCCTACGAGCAGTACTTT
TRBJ2-1 | few | TRBV6-6 | NA | CASVWGSNNEQFF | TGTGCCAGCGTGTGGGGGAGTAACAATGAGCAGTTCTTC
TRBJ2-3 | NA | TRBV4-2 | NA | CASSQDPATDTQYF | TGTGCCAGCAGCCAAGATCCCGCCACAGATACGCAGTATTTT
TRBJ1-5 | NA | TRBV6-5 | NA | CASGGRGAQPQHF | TGTGCCAGCGGGGGGCGGGGTGCTCAGCCCCAGCATTTT
TRBJ2-7 | few | TRBV7-9 | NA | CASSRPRQGTNDDEQYF | TGTGCCAGCAGCCGTCCTCGCCAGGGGACAAACGATGACGAGCAGTACTTC
TRBJ1-2 | NA | TRBV6-5 | TRBD1 | CASSTRGTGNYGYTF | TGTGCCAGCAGTACCCGGGGGACAGGGAACTATGGCTACACCTTC
TRBJ1-4 | few | TRBV2 | TRBD1 | CASIGQGWKEKLFF | TGTGCCAGCATTGGACAGGGGTGGAAGGAAAAACTGTTTTTT
TRBJ2-7 | few | TRBV7-2 | TRBD2 | CASSQGLAAEQYF | TGTGCCAGCAGCCAGGGACTAGCGGCCGAGCAGTACTTC
TRBJ1-1 | many | TRBV7-9 | NA | CASSSQDRAFF | TGTGCCAGCAGCTCCCAAGATAGAGCTTTCTTT
TRBJ2-1 | many | TRBV5-5 | NA | CASSLEWGSEQFF | TGTGCCAGCAGCTTGGAGTGGGGCAGTGAGCAGTTCTTC
TRBJ2-3 | NA | TRBV5-1 | TRBD1 | CASSLAPTGGADTQYF | TGCGCCAGCAGCTTGGCCCCGACAGGGGGCGCAGATACGCAGTATTTT
TRBJ2-1 | many | TRBV5-4 | TRBD2 | CASSSQAGGIYNEQFF | TGTGCCAGCAGCTCCCAGGCGGGAGGGATCTACAATGAGCAGTTCTTC
TRBJ1-2 | NA | TRBV28 | TRBD1 | CASSPPTGGVYGYTF | TGTGCCAGCAGCCCACCCACAGGGGGCGTCTATGGCTACACCTTC
TRBJ2-3 | many | TRBV10-3 | NA | CAITRQVRDTQYF | TGTGCCATCACACGACAGGTCAGAGATACGCAGTATTTT
TRBJ1-1 | few | TRBV7-2 | TRBD1 | CASSLVSGGTEAFF | TGTGCCAGCAGCTTAGTGTCAGGGGGAACTGAAGCTTTCTTT
TRBJ2-2 | NA | TRBV18 | NA | CASSPQGLNTGELFF | TGTGCCAGCTCACCCCAGGGGCTGAACACCGGGGAGCTGTTTTTT
TRBJ2-3 | few | TRBV7-2 | TRBD2 | CASSQEASGSSDTQYF | TGCGCCAGCAGCCAAGAGGCTAGCGGGAGCTCCGATACGCAGTATTTT
TRBJ2-2 | many | TRBV7-3 | NA | CASSFGGAGATGELFF | TGTGCCAGCAGCTTCGGTGGCGCTGGTGCCACCGGGGAGCTGTTTTTT
TRBJ2-5 | NA | TRBV11-1 | NA | CASSPTAFQETQYF | TGTGCCAGCAGCCCTACCGCCTTCCAAGAGACCCAGTACTTC
TRBJ1-2 | few | TRBV4-2 | NA | CASSQDKGTYGYTF | TGTGCCAGCAGCCAAGACAAGGGGACCTATGGCTACACCTTC
TRBJ2-1 | NA | TRBV4-3 | NA | CASSHQTSSNEQFF | TGCGCCAGCAGCCATCAAACTAGCAGCAATGAGCAGTTCTTC
TRBJ2-5 | few | TRBV4-1 | NA | CASSQDLTNQETQYF | TGCGCCAGCAGCCAAGATCTTACAAATCAAGAGACCCAGTACTTC
TRBJ2-2 | NA | TRBV5-1 | TRBD1 | CASSLRSTGDTGELFF | TGCGCCAGCAGCCTAAGGTCAACAGGGGACACCGGGGAGCTGTTTTTT
TRBJ2-5 | NA | TRBV5-4 | TRBD2 | CASSIAGGTQETQYF | TGTGCCAGCAGCATAGCGGGAGGGACCCAAGAGACCCAGTACTTC
TRBJ1-5 | few | TRBV18 | NA | CASSPGPSGPQHF | TGTGCCAGCTCACCGGGGCCGTCTGGTCCCCAGCATTTT
TRBJ2-5 | few | TRBV7-9 | NA | CASSRDGGQETQYF | TGTGCCAGCAGCCGGGACGGAGGCCAAGAGACCCAGTACTTC
TRBJ2-6 | few | TRBV7-9 | TRBD1 | CASSTGQASSGANVLTF | TGTGCCAGCAGCACCGGACAGGCTTCCTCTGGGGCCAACGTCCTGACTTTC
TRBJ1-5 | few | TRBV6-6 | TRBD1 | CASSDHRGLQPQHF | TGTGCCAGCAGTGACCACAGGGGGCTTCAGCCCCAGCATTTT